The clone carrying this TCR beta chain has more than one count but fewer than ten. This sample is drawn from a study of blood T cells in healthy people across ages. A second PCR, run for 7 to 11 cycles, used a sample-barcoded 5' primer plus a J-beta primer mix. Every cDNA molecule bore a tag from a template-switch adaptor containing 12 random nucleotides. Each CDR3 protein is one row after TCRdb ran MiXCR on the 5' RACE reads. Of about 1.4 million distinct CDR3 sequences listed, roughly 64% are singletons. CDR1 is SNHLY, CDR2 FYNNEI, per germline. CDR3 length: 14 residues. V lost 4 bases and J lost 2, with 8 bases in between.

Sequences were obtained from blood. This TCR derives from a man between 18 and 35 years old in good health. The genes are TRBV2 and TRBJ2-2; D is uncertain. CDR3 sequence (DNA): TGTGCCAGCAGTGTTGCCGTCAACACCGGGGAGCTGTTTTTT. Encoded protein: CASSVAVNTGELFF. Filled out from reference TRBV2 and TRBJ2-2, the complete variable domain reads EPEVTQTPSHQVTQMGQEVILRCVPISNHLYFYWYRQILGQKVEFLVSFYNNEISEKSEIFDDQFSVERPDGSNFTLKIRSTKLEDSAMYFCASSVAVNTGELFFGEGSRLTVL.